The entry that follows covers one T cell receptor (beta chain) sequence. What it binds is unknown. The repertoire was sequenced with immunoSEQ multiplex PCR; TCRdb's copy has only in-frame clones and lacks some. The repertoire holds 250,000 or so clones, with 60% to 75% as singletons. This record belongs to a study of cytotoxic CD8 clonotypes in ibrutinib-treated CLL. Study conclusions and caveats: There were differences in sampling times between sustained-remission and progressing patients.

The CDR3 contains 13 residues. V lost 4 bases and J 5 bases, leaving 9 bases between the germline ends. Germline V gene sequence: CDR1 KGHSH, CDR2 LQKENI. This chain links TRBV18 with TRBJ1-5; TRBD1 is a possible D gene (5 bases). Sequenced material: PBMCs, taken after 24 months of ibrutinib treatment. The sequence derives from a human donor with chronic lymphocytic leukemia. The CDR3 sequence: CASSQLRDQPQHF. CDR3 in DNA: TGTGCCAGCTCACAGCTCAGGGATCAGCCCCAGCATTTT.